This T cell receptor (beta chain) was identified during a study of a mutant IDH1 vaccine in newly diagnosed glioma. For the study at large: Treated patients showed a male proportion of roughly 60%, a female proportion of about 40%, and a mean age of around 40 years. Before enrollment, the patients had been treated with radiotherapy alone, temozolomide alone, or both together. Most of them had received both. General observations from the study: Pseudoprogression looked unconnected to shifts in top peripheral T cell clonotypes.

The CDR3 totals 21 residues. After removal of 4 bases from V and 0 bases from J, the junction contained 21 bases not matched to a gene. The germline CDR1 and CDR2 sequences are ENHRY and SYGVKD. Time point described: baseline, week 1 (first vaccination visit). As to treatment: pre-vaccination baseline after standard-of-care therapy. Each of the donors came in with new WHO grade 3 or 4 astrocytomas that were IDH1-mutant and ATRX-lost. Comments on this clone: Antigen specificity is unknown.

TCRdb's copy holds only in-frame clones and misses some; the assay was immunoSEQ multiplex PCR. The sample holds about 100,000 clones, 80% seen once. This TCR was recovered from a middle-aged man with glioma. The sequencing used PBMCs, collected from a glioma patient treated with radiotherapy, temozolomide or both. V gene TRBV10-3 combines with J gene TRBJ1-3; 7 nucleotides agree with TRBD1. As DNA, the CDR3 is TGTGCCATCAGTGGAGGGTTAGGAGGGACAGTATCTATCCTCTCTGGAAACACCATATATTTT. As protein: CAISGGLGGTVSILSGNTIYF.